This TCR beta chain is drawn from a study of cytomegalovirus exposure and HLA in healthy donors. Whole-study results and caveats: TCR beta V- and J-gene trimming was later associated with a missense DCLRE1C variant.

Worth noting for this clone: What it recognizes is unknown.

PCR involved 60 Vbeta and 13 Jbeta primers. Libraries were prepared by immunoSEQ multiplex PCR; TCRdb keeps only in-frame clonotypes and omits some of them. The table has approximately 89,000 clones, roughly 80% seen once; the top ten hold over 1.1%. The specimen sequenced was PBMCs. The source is a male donor in good health and CMV-seronegative.

CDR3 residues: CASSWRTGGGEQYF. DNA of the CDR3: TGTGCCAGCAGTTGGAGGACAGGGGGTGGAGAGCAGTACTTC. V and J are TRBV6-5 and TRBJ2-7, with 10 bases aligning to TRBD1. V shed 4 bases and J 7 bases; nucleotides not matched to a gene: 7. The length of the CDR3 is 14 residues. The V gene's germline CDR1 is MNHEY and CDR2 SVGAGI.